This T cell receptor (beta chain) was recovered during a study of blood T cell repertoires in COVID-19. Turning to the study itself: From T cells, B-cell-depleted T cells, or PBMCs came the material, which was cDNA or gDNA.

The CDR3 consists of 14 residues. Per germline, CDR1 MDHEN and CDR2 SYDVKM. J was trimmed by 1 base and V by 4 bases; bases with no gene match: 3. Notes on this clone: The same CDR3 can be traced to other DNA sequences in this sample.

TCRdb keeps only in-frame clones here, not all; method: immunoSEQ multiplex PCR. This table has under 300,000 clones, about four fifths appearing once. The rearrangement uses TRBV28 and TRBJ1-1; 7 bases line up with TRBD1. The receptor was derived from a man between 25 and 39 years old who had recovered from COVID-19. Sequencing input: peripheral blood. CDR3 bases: TGTGCCAGCAGTTCCGGACAGGCGAACACTGAAGCTTTCTTT. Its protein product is CASSSGQANTEAFF. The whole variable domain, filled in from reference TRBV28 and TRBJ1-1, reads DVKVTQSSRYLVKRTGEKVFLECVQDMDHENMFWYRQDPGLGLRLIYFSYDVKMKEKGDIPEGYSVSREKKERFSLILESASTNQTSMYLCASSSGQANTEAFFGQGTRLTVV.